This is a list of T cell receptor beta chains from one sample in a study of shared clonotypes between healthy human individuals. Sequencing was performed with immunoSEQ multiplex PCR; in TCRdb, only in-frame clones are kept and a portion is missing. Here the sample spans some 1.5 million clones, nearly 99% being singletons. The sequencing sample was made of naive CD4+ T cells sorted from blood. The source of these receptors is a young man in good health. CDR3s include the opening cysteine and the closing phenylalanine or tryptophan. The order of the fields is J gene, clone size, D gene, V gene, CDR3 DNA, CDR3 protein. D genes are given only for firm matches. Some rows have no size entry. The others give once, few or many, or a class for an expanded clone.

TRBJ2-3 | - | TRBD2 | TRBV5-1 | TGCGCCAGCAGCCAAGGTGGCGGGAGGGCCGGCGATACGCAGTATTTT | CASSQGGGRAGDTQYF
TRBJ2-7 | - | TRBD2 | TRBV7-3 | TGTGCCAGCAGCAAATCCGGACTAGCGGGAAACGAGCAGTACTTC | CASSKSGLAGNEQYF
TRBJ2-1 | - | TRBD2 | TRBV4-1 | TGCGCCAGCAGCCCTTTTGGCGGGAGCTCCTACAATGAGCAGTTCTTC | CASSPFGGSSYNEQFF
TRBJ1-1 | - | - | TRBV9 | TGTGCCAGCAGCGGCGGGTTGAACACTGAAGCTTTCTTT | CASSGGLNTEAFF
TRBJ2-7 | - | - | TRBV28 | TGTGCCAGCAGTTTAGTACCTTCCTACGAGCAGTACTTC | CASSLVPSYEQYF
TRBJ2-2 | - | - | TRBV7-9 | TGTGCCAGCAGCTTAGGGGAGTTCAGGGACACCGGGGAGCTGTTTTTT | CASSLGEFRDTGELFF
TRBJ2-1 | - | - | TRBV18 | TGTGCCAGCTCACCACCGTCTTTGTATGAGCAGTTCTTC | CASSPPSLYEQFF
TRBJ2-3 | - | TRBD2 | TRBV28 | TGTGCCAGCAGCGTCCTAGCGGGAGGGGGAGATACGCAGTATTTT | CASSVLAGGGDTQYF
TRBJ2-1 | - | TRBD2 | TRBV5-1 | TGCGCCAGCAGCTCTGGACTAGCGGGGCCCCAACGGAGCTCCTACAATGAGCAGTTCTTC | CASSSGLAGPQRSSYNEQFF
TRBJ2-3 | - | TRBD2 | TRBV5-1 | TGCGCCAGCAGCTCTTTAGCGGGAGCGGCAGATACGCAGTATTTT | CASSSLAGAADTQYF
TRBJ2-3 | - | TRBD2 | TRBV7-3 | TGTGCCAGCAGCCAATTAGCGGGAGATACGCAGTATTTT | CASSQLAGDTQYF
TRBJ1-5 | once | - | TRBV5-6 | TGTGCCAGCAGCTTGGGGGGGCGTCAGCCCCAGCATTTT | CASSLGGRQPQHF
TRBJ2-2 | - | TRBD2 | TRBV11-3 | TGTGCCAGCAGCCGACTAGCGGGAGACTGGGGCACCGGGGAGCTGTTTTTT | CASSRLAGDWGTGELFF
TRBJ2-1 | - | TRBD2 | TRBV5-1 | TGCGCCAGCAGAGGCTCCGTGCGGGAGGGCCACAATGAGCAGTTCTTC | CASRGSVREGHNEQFF
TRBJ1-1 | - | - | TRBV29-1 | TGCAGCGTTGAAGCGCTATTAAAAACACTGAACACTGAAGCTTTCTTT | CSVEALLKTLNTEAFF
TRBJ2-3 | - | - | TRBV30 | TGTGCCTGGAGTGTTCTGATGGGAATCACAGATACGCAGTATTTT | CAWSVLMGITDTQYF
TRBJ2-7 | - | TRBD1 | TRBV25-1 | TGTGCCAGCAGTGGCCTGACAGGGCTAGCCTACGAGCAGTACTTC | CASSGLTGLAYEQYF
TRBJ2-7 | - | TRBD1 | TRBV13 | TGTGCCAGCAGCATAGGACAGGGGTCCTACGAGCAGTACTTC | CASSIGQGSYEQYF
TRBJ2-3 | - | - | TRBV5-1 | TGCGCCAGCAGCTTGGGGGCGCGGTGGGCAGATACGCAGTATTTT | CASSLGARWADTQYF
TRBJ2-2 | once | - | TRBV11-2 | TGTGCCAGCAGCTTAACTGACACCGGGGAGCTGTTTTTT | CASSLTDTGELFF
TRBJ1-1 | - | TRBD1 | TRBV7-3 | TGTGCCAGCAGCTACACCACAGGGGTTGAAGCTTTCTTT | CASSYTTGVEAFF
TRBJ2-7 | - | - | TRBV5-4 | TGTGCCAGCAGCTCCACAGGGGTCGGCGGGGGGCCTTCCTACGAGCAGTACTTC | CASSSTGVGGGPSYEQYF
TRBJ2-3 | - | - | TRBV5-5 | TGTGCCAGCAGCTCATCGGGGACGGTGTATCTGCAGTATTTT | CASSSSGTVYLQYF
TRBJ1-2 | - | - | TRBV6-5 | TGTGCCAGCAGTGTCGAAAGTGGCAACTATGGCTACACCTTC | CASSVESGNYGYTF
TRBJ2-7 | once | - | TRBV27 | TGTGCCAGCAGTTTAACGAATTTACTGGGCGAGCAGTACTTC | CASSLTNLLGEQYF
TRBJ1-1 | - | TRBD1 | TRBV28 | TGTGCCAGCAGTTTTGGGACAGGGGTGGCGGCTTTCTTT | CASSFGTGVAAFF
TRBJ2-7 | - | - | TRBV29-1 | TGCAGCGTTGAAAGGGGGGGAGGTCCTAGCTCCTACGAGCAGTACTTC | CSVERGGGPSSYEQYF
TRBJ2-5 | - | - | TRBV5-1 | TGCGCCAGCAGCTTCTTTCTGGCGAGATTTTCAGGCCCAAAATACCAGCCCCAGTACTTC | CASSFFLARFSGPKYQPQYF
TRBJ2-1 | - | - | TRBV11-2 | TGTGCCAGCAGCTTGGCCTCTAGTCGTTTTTACAATGAGCAGTTCTTC | CASSLASSRFYNEQFF
TRBJ2-1 | - | - | TRBV30 | TGTGCCTGGAGCCCGTTTTCATACAATGAGCAGTTCTTC | CAWSPFSYNEQFF
TRBJ2-3 | - | - | TRBV5-1 | TGCGCCAGCAGCCTCGCCATCGGGCCCTCCGGGGCAGATACGCAGTATTTT | CASSLAIGPSGADTQYF